Sequencing of this TCR beta chain was carried out in a study of blood T cells in healthy people across ages. The use of a sample-barcoded 5' primer and a J-beta primer mix characterized a second PCR of about 7 to 12 cycles. TCRdb independently ran MiXCR on the 5' RACE reads; one entry per CDR3 protein. The table shows hundreds of thousands of distinct CDR3 sequences, with about 62% occurring only once. Extractions gave at least 6 micrograms of total RNA per sample. Study-wide results and caveats: Naive CD4+ cells and diversity were both higher in long-lived donors than in aged donors.

There are 14 residues in the CDR3. The germline V gene encodes CDR1 LGHDT and CDR2 YNNKEL (reference sequence). Trimming pared 1 base from V and 10 bases from J, leaving 14 bases between. In regard to this clonotype: Its cognate antigen is unknown.

Material: blood. The chain couples TRBV3-1 to TRBJ2-1; no clear D gene. The TCR was taken from a young man in good health. The CDR3 is CASSQVGGDGEQFF. Written as DNA, the CDR3 is TGTGCCAGCAGCCAAGTGGGCGGAGATGGGGAGCAGTTCTTC.